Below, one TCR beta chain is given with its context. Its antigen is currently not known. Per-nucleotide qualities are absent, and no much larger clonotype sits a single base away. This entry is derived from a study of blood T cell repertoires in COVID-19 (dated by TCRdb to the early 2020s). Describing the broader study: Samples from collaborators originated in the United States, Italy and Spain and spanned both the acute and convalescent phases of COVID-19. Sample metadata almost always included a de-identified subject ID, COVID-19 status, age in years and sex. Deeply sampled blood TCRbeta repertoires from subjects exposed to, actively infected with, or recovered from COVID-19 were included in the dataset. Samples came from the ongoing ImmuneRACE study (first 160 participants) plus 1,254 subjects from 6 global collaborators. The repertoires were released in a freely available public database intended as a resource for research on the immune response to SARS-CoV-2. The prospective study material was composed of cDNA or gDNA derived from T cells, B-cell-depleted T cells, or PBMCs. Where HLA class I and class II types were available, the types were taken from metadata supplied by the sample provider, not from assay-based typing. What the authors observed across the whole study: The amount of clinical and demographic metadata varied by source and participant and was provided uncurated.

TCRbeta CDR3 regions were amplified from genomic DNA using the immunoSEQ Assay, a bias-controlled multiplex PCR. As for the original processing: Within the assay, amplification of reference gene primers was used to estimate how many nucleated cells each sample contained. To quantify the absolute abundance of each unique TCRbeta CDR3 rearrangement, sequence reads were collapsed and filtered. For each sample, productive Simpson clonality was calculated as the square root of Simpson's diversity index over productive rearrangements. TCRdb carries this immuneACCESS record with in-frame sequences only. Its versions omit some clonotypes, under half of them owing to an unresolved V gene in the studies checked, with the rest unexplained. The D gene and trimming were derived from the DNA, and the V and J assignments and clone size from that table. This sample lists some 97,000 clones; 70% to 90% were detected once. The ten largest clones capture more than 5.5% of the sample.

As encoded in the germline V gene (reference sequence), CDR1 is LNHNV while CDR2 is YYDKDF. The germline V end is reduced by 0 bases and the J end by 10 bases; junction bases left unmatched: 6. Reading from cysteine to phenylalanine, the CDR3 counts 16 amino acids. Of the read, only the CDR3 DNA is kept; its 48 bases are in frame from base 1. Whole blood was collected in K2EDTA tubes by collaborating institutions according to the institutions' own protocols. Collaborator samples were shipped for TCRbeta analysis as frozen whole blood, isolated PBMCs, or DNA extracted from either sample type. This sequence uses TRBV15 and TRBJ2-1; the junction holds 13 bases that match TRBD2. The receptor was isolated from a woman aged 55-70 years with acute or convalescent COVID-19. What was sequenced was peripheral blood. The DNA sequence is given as TGTGCCACCAGCAGAGACCTAGGACTAGCGGGAGTAGAGCAGTTCTTC. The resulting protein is CATSRDLGLAGVEQFF.